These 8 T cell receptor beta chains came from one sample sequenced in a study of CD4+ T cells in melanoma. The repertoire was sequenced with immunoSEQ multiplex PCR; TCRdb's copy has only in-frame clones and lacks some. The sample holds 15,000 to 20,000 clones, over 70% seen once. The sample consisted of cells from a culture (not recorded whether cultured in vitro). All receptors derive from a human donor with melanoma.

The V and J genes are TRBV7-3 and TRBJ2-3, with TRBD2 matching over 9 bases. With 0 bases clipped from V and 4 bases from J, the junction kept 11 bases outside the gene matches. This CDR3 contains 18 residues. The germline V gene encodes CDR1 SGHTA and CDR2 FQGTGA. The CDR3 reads CASSLTPLSSGVADTQYF. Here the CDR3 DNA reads TGTGCCAGCAGCTTAACGCCCTTGTCTAGCGGGGTGGCAGATACGCAGTATTTT.

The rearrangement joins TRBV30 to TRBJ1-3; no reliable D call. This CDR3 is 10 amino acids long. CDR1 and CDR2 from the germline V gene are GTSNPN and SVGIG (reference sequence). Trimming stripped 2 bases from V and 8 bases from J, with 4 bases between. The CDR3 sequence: CAWSTDTIYF. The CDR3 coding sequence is TGTGCCTGGAGTACAGACACCATATATTTT.

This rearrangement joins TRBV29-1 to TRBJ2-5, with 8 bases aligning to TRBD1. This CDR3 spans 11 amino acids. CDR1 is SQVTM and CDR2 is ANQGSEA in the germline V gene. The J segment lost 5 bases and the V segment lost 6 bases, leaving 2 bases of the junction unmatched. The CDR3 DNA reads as TGCAGCGTGAACAGGGGGGAGACCCAGTACTTC. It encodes CSVNRGETQYF.

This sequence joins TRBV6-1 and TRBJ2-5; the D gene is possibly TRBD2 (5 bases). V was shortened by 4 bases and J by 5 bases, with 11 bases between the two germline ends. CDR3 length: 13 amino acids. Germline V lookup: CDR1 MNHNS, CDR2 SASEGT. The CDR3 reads CASSATRTETQYF. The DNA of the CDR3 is TGTGCCAGCAGTGCTACTAGAACGGAGACCCAGTACTTC.

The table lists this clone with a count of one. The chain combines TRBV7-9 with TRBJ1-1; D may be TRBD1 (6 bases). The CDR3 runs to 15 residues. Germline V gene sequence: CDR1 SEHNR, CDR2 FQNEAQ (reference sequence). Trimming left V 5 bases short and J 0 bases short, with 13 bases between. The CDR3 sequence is CASSPRQVMNTEAFF. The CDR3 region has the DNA TGTGCCAGCAGCCCTCGACAGGTCATGAACACTGAAGCTTTCTTT.

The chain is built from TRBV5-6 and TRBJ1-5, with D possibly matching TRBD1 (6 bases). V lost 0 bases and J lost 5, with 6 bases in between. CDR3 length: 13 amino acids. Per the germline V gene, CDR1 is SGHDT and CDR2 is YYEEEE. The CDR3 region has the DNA TGTGCCAGCAGCTTGGGACAGGATCAGCCCCAGCATTTT. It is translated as CASSLGQDQPQHF. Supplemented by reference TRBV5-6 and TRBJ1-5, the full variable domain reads DAGVTQSPTHLIKTRGQQVTLRCSPKSGHDTVSWYQQALGQGPQFIFQYYEEEERQRGNFPDRFSGHQFPNYSSELNVNALLLGDSALYLCASSLGQDQPQHFGDGTRLSIL.

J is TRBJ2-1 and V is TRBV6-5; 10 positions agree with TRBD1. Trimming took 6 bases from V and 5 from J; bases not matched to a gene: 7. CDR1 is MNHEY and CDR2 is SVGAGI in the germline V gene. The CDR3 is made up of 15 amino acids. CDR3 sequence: CASRERTGGDNEQFF. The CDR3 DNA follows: TGTGCCAGCAGAGAGCGGACAGGGGGTGACAATGAGCAGTTCTTC.

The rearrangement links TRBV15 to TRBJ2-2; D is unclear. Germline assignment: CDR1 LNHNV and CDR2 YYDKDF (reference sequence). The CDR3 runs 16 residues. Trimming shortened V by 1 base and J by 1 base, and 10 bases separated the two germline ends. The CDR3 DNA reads TGTGCCACCAGCAGAGTCCGGGCAGTGAACACCGGGGAGCTGTTTTTT. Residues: CATSRVRAVNTGELFF.